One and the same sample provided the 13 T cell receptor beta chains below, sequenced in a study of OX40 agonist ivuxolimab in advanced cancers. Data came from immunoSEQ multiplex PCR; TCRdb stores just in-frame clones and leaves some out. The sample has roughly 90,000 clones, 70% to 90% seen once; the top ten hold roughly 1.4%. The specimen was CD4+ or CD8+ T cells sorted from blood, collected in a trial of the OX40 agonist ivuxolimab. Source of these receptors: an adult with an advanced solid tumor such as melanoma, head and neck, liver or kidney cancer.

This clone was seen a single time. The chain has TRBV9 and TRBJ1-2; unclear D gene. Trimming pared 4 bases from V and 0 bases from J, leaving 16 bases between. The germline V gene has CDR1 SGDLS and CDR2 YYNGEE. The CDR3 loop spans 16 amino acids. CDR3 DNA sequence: TGTGCCAGCAGCAAAGGAGGAGGCAGCGCTAACTATGGCTACACCTTC. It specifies CASSKGGGSANYGYTF.

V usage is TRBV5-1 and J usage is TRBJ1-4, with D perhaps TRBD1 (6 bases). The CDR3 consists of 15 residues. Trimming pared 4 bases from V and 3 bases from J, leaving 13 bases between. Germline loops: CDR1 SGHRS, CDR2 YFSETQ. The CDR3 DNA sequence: TGCGCCAGCAGCGCCAGGACAGAGCCTAATGAAAAACTGTTTTTT. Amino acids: CASSARTEPNEKLFF.

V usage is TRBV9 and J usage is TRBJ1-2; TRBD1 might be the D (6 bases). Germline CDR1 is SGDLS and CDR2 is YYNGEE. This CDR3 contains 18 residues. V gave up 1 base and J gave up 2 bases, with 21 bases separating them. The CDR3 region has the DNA TGTGCCAGCAGCGTACCCGCAGGACAGACGAAGGCGAACTATGGCTACACCTTC. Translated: CASSVPAGQTKANYGYTF.

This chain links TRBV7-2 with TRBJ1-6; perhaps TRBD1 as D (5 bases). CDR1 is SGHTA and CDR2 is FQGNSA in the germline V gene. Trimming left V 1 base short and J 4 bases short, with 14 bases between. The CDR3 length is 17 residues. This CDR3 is CASSLVRGMEYNSPLHF. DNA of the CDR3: TGTGCCAGCAGCTTAGTGAGGGGTATGGAATATAATTCACCCCTCCACTTT.

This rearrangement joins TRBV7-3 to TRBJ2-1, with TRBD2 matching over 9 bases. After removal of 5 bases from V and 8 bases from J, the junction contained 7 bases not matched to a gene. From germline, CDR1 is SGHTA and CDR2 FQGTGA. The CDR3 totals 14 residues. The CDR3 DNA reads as TGTGCCAGCAGCCTCGGGGTAGCGGGAGATGAGCAGTTCTTC. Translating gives CASSLGVAGDEQFF.

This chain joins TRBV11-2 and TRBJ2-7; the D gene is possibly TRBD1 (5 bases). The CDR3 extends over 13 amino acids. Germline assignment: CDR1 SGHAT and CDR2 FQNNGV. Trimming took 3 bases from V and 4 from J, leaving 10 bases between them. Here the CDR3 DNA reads TGTGCCAGCAGCTTGTTAGGGGAATACGAGCAGTACTTC. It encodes CASSLLGEYEQYF.

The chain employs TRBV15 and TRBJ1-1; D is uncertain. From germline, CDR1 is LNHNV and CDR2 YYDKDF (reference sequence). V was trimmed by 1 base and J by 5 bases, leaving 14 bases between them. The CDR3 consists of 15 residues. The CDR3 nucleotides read TGTGCCACCAGCAGAGGTTCACCGGTGGGGACTGAAGCTTTCTTT. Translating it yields CATSRGSPVGTEAFF.

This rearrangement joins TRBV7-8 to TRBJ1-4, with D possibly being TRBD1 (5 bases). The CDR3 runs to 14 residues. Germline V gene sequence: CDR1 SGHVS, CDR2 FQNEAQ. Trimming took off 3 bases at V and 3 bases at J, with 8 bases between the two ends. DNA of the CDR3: TGTGCCAGCAGCTTTAGACAGTCTAATGAAAAACTGTTTTTT. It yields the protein CASSFRQSNEKLFF.

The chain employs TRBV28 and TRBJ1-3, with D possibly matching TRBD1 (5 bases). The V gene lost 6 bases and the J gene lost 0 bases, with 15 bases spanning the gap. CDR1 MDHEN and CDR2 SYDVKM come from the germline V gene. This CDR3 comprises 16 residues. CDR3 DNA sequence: TGTGCCAGCAGCTCGGGACGGATCAGCTCTGGAAACACCATATATTTT. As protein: CASSSGRISSGNTIYF.

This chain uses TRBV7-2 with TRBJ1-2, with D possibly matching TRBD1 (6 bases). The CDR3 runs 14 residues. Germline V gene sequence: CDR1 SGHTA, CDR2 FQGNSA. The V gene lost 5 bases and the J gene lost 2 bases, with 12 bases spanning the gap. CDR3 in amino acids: CASSNHGQNYGYTF. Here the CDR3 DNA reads TGTGCCAGCAGCAACCACGGACAGAACTATGGCTACACCTTC.

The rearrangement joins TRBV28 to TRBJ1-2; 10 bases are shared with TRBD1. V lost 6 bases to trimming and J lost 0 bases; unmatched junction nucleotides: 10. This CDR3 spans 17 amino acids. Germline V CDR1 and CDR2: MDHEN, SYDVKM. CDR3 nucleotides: TGTGCCAGCAGATTTCCGGGACAGGGGAGCTCTAACTATGGCTACACCTTC. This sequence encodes CASRFPGQGSSNYGYTF.

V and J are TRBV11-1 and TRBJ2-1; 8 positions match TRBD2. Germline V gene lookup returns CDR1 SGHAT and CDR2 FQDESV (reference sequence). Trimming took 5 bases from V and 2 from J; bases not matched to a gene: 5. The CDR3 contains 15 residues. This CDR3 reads CASSRTSGPYNEQFF. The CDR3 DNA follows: TGTGCCAGCAGCCGCACTAGCGGTCCCTACAATGAGCAGTTCTTC.

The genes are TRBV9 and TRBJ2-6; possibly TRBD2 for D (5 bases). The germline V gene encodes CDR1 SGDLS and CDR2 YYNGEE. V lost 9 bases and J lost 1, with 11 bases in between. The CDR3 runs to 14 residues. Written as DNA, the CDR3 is TGTGCCACCGGGGAAGGGTCTGGGGCCAACGTCCTGACTTTC. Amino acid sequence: CATGEGSGANVLTF.